This TCR beta chain stems from a study of cytomegalovirus exposure and HLA in healthy donors. Study findings and constraints: Among TCR sequences, most were rare, though some public TCRs appeared in many donors. For most TCR beta V segments, an earlier analysis put the productive rate at about 87% or about 30% of the time.

PCR involved 60 Vbeta and 13 Jbeta primers. Profiled with immunoSEQ multiplex PCR; TCRdb holds only in-frame clones, not every one. This listing includes some 120,000 clones. The CDR3 extends over 14 amino acids. Per the germline V gene, CDR1 is SEHNR and CDR2 is FQNEAQ (reference sequence). V dropped 4 bases and J dropped 5; count of bases not matched to a gene: 7. With respect to this clone: What it binds is not known.

This sequence originates from a woman aged 60 to 75 in good health and CMV-seronegative. Sequenced: PBMCs. The chain couples TRBV7-9 to TRBJ1-1, with 7 bases identical to TRBD1. The CDR3 reads CASSSQGPVTEAFF. CDR3 coding DNA: TGTGCCAGCAGCTCACAGGGGCCGGTGACTGAAGCTTTCTTT.